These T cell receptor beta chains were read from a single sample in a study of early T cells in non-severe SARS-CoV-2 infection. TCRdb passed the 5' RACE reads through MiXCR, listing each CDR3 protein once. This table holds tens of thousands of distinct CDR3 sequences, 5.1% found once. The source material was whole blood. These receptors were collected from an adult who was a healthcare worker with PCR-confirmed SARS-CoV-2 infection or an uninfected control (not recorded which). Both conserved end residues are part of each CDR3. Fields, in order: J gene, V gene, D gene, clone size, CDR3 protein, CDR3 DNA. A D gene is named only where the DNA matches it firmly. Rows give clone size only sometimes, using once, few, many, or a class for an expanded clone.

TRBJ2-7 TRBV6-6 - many CASSPWGGGYYEQYF TGTGCCAGCAGTCCCTGGGGAGGCGGCTACTACGAGCAGTACTTC
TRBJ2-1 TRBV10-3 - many CAITQREQFF TGTGCCATCACCCAGCGGGAGCAGTTCTTC
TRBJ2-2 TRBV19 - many CASSVYSNTGELFF TGTGCCAGTAGTGTATATTCGAACACCGGGGAGCTGTTTTTT
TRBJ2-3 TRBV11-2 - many CASSLARGGDQGDTQYF TGTGCCAGCAGCTTGGCTAGGGGAGGAGACCAAGGGGATACGCAGTATTTT
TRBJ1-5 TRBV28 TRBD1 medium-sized CASSFLDREEQPQHF TGTGCCAGCAGTTTCCTCGACAGGGAAGAGCAGCCCCAGCATTTT
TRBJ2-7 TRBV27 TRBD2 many CASSLEALSGRKEYF TGTGCCAGCAGTTTAGAGGCCCTCAGCGGGAGGAAGGAGTACTTC
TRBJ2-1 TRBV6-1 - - CASSEIMGGKGEFF TGTGCCAGCAGTGAAATCATGGGGGGCAAGGGTGAGTTCTTC
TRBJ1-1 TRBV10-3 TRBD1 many CAISEDRVNTEAFF TGTGCCATCAGTGAGGACAGGGTGAACACTGAAGCTTTCTTT
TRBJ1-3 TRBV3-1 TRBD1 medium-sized CASSPRGQGLGNTIYF TGTGCCAGCAGCCCACGGGGACAGGGCCTTGGAAACACCATATATTTT
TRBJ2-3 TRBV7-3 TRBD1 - CASSLMTGGRTDTQYF TGTGCCAGCAGCTTAATGACAGGGGGCAGAACAGATACGCAGTATTTT
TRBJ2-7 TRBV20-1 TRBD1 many CSARDSRGHSYEQYF TGCAGTGCTAGAGATTCGAGGGGGCACTCCTACGAGCAGTACTTC
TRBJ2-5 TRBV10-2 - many CASRGGETQYF TGCGCCAGCAGGGGAGGCGAGACCCAGTACTTC
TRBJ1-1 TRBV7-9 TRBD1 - CASSLQRTGIISTEAFF TGTGCCAGCAGCTTACAGAGGACAGGGATTATCAGCACTGAAGCTTTCTTT
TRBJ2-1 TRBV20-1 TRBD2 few CSARGTSGVLYNEQFF TGCAGTGCTAGGGGGACTAGCGGGGTGCTCTACAATGAGCAGTTCTTC
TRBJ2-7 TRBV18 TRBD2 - CASSPPSGGLYEQYF TGTGCCAGCTCACCCCCTAGCGGGGGTCTCTACGAGCAGTACTTC
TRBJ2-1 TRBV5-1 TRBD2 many CASTGLAGSSYNEQFF TGCGCCAGCACAGGGCTAGCGGGTAGCTCCTACAATGAGCAGTTCTTC
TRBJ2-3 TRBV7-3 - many CASSLGVSTDTQYF TGTGCCAGCAGCTTAGGAGTTAGCACAGATACGCAGTATTTT
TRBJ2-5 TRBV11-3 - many CASSSRDGQETQYF TGTGCCAGCAGCTCACGGGACGGACAAGAGACCCAGTACTTC